Each of the 28 T cell receptor beta chains below was sequenced from the same sample in a study of blood T cell repertoires in COVID-19. TCRdb's copy holds only in-frame clones and misses some; the assay was immunoSEQ multiplex PCR. Of 150,000 to 200,000 clones detected, approximately 90% appear once; the ten largest clones hold 1.5% to 2%. What was sequenced was peripheral blood. The receptors derive from a woman aged 50 to 60 with acute or convalescent COVID-19.

The chain links TRBV2 to TRBJ2-1, with D possibly TRBD2 on 6 matching bases. The length of the CDR3 is 13 residues. Trimming stripped 6 bases from V and 7 bases from J, with 13 bases between. Germline V lookup: CDR1 SNHLY, CDR2 FYNNEI. The CDR3 spells CASRDGLQNEQFF. CDR3 in DNA: TGTGCCAGCAGGGACGGACTACAAAATGAGCAGTTCTTC.

This clone was found a few times. The chain has TRBV6-5 and TRBJ1-3; TRBD1 might be the D (6 bases). Germline assignment: CDR1 MNHEY and CDR2 SVGAGI. The CDR3 spans 14 residues. The V end lost 7 bases, the J end lost 3 bases, and 13 bases lay between the germline ends. CDR3 sequence reads: CASTERTDGNTIYF. In nucleotides, the CDR3 is TGTGCCAGCACGGAAAGGACAGATGGAAACACCATATATTTT.

The chain carries TRBV7-3 and TRBJ2-5; D may be TRBD2 (6 bases). Trimming stripped 5 bases from V and 0 bases from J, with 13 bases between. The CDR3 is 15 residues long. Germline loops: CDR1 SGHTA, CDR2 FQGTGA. The CDR3: CASSPGGSHQETQYF. The CDR3 coding sequence is TGTGCCAGCAGCCCCGGGGGTAGTCACCAAGAGACCCAGTACTTC.

The chain has TRBV6-5 and TRBJ1-2, with D possibly matching TRBD1 (6 bases). This CDR3 comprises 15 residues. Trimming took 6 bases from V and 0 from J, leaving 14 bases between them. In germline, CDR1 is MNHEY, CDR2 SVGAGI. CDR3 in DNA: TGTGCCAGCAGCCCGCAGGGGATGTCTAACTATGGCTACACCTTC. Translation: CASSPQGMSNYGYTF.

J is TRBJ1-4 and V is TRBV7-2; D unresolved. The V end lost 2 bases, the J end lost 6 bases, and 10 bases lay between the germline ends. The CDR3 has 14 residues. Germline values: CDR1 SGHTA, CDR2 FQGNSA. CDR3 protein: CASSLWGGDEKLFF. CDR3 bases: TGTGCCAGCAGCTTATGGGGAGGTGATGAAAAACTGTTTTTT.

This sequence joins TRBV5-1 and TRBJ2-2; 9 positions match TRBD1. Unmatched junction bases numbered 5, after V lost 3 bases and J lost 11 bases. Per germline, CDR1 SGHRS and CDR2 YFSETQ. CDR3 length equals 13 residues. The CDR3 reads CASSSDRGAELFF. The CDR3 DNA reads TGCGCCAGCAGCTCGGACAGGGGCGCTGAGCTGTTTTTT.

CDR3 loop: CATSPGSYNEQFF. CDR3 DNA: TGTGCCACCAGTCCGGGTTCCTACAATGAGCAGTTCTTC. The chain links TRBV24-1 to TRBJ2-1; no firm D call. The CDR3 runs 13 residues. The ends were cut back, 6 bases at V and 1 base at J, with 6 bases in the middle. Germline CDR1 is KGHDR and CDR2 is SFDVKD.

J is TRBJ1-3 and V is TRBV18; 7 positions match TRBD1. The CDR3 has 15 amino acids. Losses at the gene ends were 2 bases for V and 2 bases for J; bases not matched to a gene: 3. Per the germline V gene, CDR1 is KGHSH and CDR2 is LQKENI. The CDR3 bases are TGTGCCAGCTCACCAGGACAGGCAGCTGGAAACACCATATATTTT. Translated, it gives CASSPGQAAGNTIYF.

The gene calls are TRBV19 and TRBJ2-6; no reliable D call. Trimming cost V 9 bases and J 3 bases, with 18 bases left between them. The CDR3 has 16 amino acids. Germline CDR1 reads LNHDA; CDR2 reads SQIVND (reference sequence). The CDR3 reads CASQEAHSFGANVLTF. In DNA, the CDR3 is TGTGCCAGCCAAGAGGCACACTCCTTTGGGGCCAACGTCCTGACTTTC.

This chain connects TRBV6-2 or TRBV6-3 to TRBJ1-5, with a tentative D call TRBD1 (6 bases). The CDR3 loop spans 15 amino acids. Germline V CDR1 and CDR2: MNHEY, SVGEGT. Trimming left V 4 bases short and J 4 bases short, with 14 bases between. The DNA of the CDR3 is TGTGCCAGCAGTTTAGGGGGGGCTAGGAATCAGCCCCAGCATTTT. It specifies CASSLGGARNQPQHF.

The chain couples TRBV6-6 to TRBJ1-1; 7 bases map to TRBD1. The V segment lost 1 base and the J segment 1 base; nucleotides outside the gene matches: 3. The V gene's germline CDR1 is MNHNY and CDR2 SVGAGI (reference sequence). The CDR3 totals 15 residues. The CDR3 bases are TGTGCCAGCAGTTACTTGGGACAGAAGAACACTGAAGCTTTCTTT. Residues: CASSYLGQKNTEAFF.

In its sample, this clone was seen a few times. The chain carries TRBV7-9 and TRBJ1-4, with 7 bases fitting TRBD1. The CDR3 runs to 16 residues. Germline trimming cut 4 bases from V and 6 bases from J; bases unmatched to any gene: 11. Germline V CDR1 and CDR2: SEHNR, FQNEAQ (reference sequence). The CDR3 loop reads CASSSTTGTVDEKLFF. The CDR3 nucleotides read TGTGCCAGCAGCTCGACGACAGGGACAGTTGATGAAAAACTGTTTTTT.

The gene calls are TRBV6-2 or TRBV6-3 and TRBJ2-5, with D possibly being TRBD2 (7 bases). CDR1 and CDR2 from the germline V gene are MNHEY and SVGEGT. This CDR3 has 13 amino acids. With 3 bases removed from V and 5 bases from J, the gap between germline ends came to 10 bases. CDR3 loop: CASSYEGGETQYF. Written as DNA, the CDR3 is TGTGCCAGCAGTTATGAGGGGGGGGAGACCCAGTACTTC.

This clone was counted a single time. The rearrangement links TRBV7-2 to TRBJ1-6; TRBD1 aligns across 8 bases. Unmatched junction bases numbered 3, after V lost 5 bases and J lost 9 bases. CDR3 length equals 13 residues. The germline gives CDR1 SGHTA, CDR2 FQGNSA. CDR3 region: CASSGQGTSPLHF. DNA for the CDR3: TGTGCCAGCAGCGGACAGGGTACTTCACCCCTCCACTTT.

The V and J genes are TRBV5-5 and TRBJ1-5; D remains ambiguous. Germline V lookup: CDR1 SGHKS, CDR2 YYEKEE (reference sequence). V was cut by 3 bases and J by 11 bases, with 12 bases left in between. The CDR3 extends over 12 amino acids. The DNA for the CDR3 is TGTGCCAGCAGCTCGTGGGTTGGAGCCCAGCATTTT. Translating gives CASSSWVGAQHF.

The CDR3 coding sequence is TGTGCCAGCAGCCCAGGGACAGGGACTGCTGGCTACACCTTC. It encodes CASSPGTGTAGYTF. This chain links TRBV7-9 with TRBJ1-2; 9 bases agree with TRBD1. CDR1 is SEHNR and CDR2 is FQNEAQ in the germline V gene (reference sequence). The CDR3 length is 14 residues. The V gene end was trimmed by 5 bases and the J gene end by 7 bases; junction bases not matched to a gene: 8.

This sequence joins TRBV5-1 and TRBJ1-2, with a possible D match to TRBD1 (5 bases). The CDR3 is 12 residues long. The germline CDR1 and CDR2 sequences are SGHRS and YFSETQ. Trimming left V 3 bases short and J 7 bases short, with 10 bases between. The CDR3 loop reads CASSSQGVGYTF. CDR3 sequence (DNA): TGCGCCAGCAGCTCCCAGGGTGTTGGCTACACCTTC.

This clone was seen a few times. This chain links TRBV29-1 with TRBJ1-1; TRBD1 matches at 8 bases. Germline V CDR1 and CDR2: SQVTM, ANQGSEA. The length of the CDR3 is 12 residues. The trim removed 4 bases at V and 4 bases at J, leaving 2 bases unmatched. CDR3 nucleotide sequence: TGCAGCGTTGCAACAGGGGGCACTGAAGCTTTCTTT. This sequence encodes CSVATGGTEAFF.

The chain links TRBV5-1 to TRBJ2-1; D ambiguous. The CDR3 runs 18 residues. Trimming stripped 3 bases from V and 2 bases from J, with 21 bases between. Germline-derived CDR1 and CDR2 are SGHRS and YFSETQ. Here the CDR3 DNA reads TGCGCCAGCAGCTATAATTCCCCATACTTCAAACCCTACAATGAGCAGTTCTTC. Its translation: CASSYNSPYFKPYNEQFF.

This clone was detected once. The chain has TRBV29-1 and TRBJ2-3; 7 nucleotides line up with TRBD2. Germline CDR1 is SQVTM and CDR2 is ANQGSEA. The CDR3 has 12 amino acids. CDR3: CSGRGQSDTQYF. CDR3 DNA sequence: TGCAGTGGGAGGGGCCAATCAGATACGCAGTATTTT.

The chain combines TRBV5-1 with TRBJ2-7; 7 bases are shared with TRBD1. The CDR3 has 14 residues. J gave up 5 bases and V 3 bases, and 8 bases lay outside the gene matches. In germline, CDR1 is SGHRS, CDR2 YFSETQ. CDR3 amino acids: CASSSGQRGDEQYF. The CDR3 DNA reads as TGCGCCAGCAGCTCGGGACAGAGAGGGGACGAGCAGTACTTC.

The chain is built from TRBV24-1 and TRBJ2-7, with 11 nucleotides matching TRBD2. CDR3 length equals 17 residues. The V segment lost 9 bases and the J segment 2 bases; nucleotides outside the gene matches: 14. Germline V gives CDR1 KGHDR, CDR2 SFDVKD. CDR3 in DNA: TGTGCCACCGGCCACAGGCCTAGCGGGGGGAGAACCTACGAGCAGTACTTC. Its protein is CATGHRPSGGRTYEQYF.

The chain employs TRBV18 and TRBJ1-1; TRBD1 matches 10 bases. J gave up 3 bases and V 3 bases, and 13 bases lay outside the gene matches. Germline V lookup: CDR1 KGHSH, CDR2 LQKENI. This CDR3 has 18 residues. The CDR3 loop reads CASSPLDGTGDGDTEAFF. CDR3 sequence (DNA): TGTGCCAGCTCACCCCTCGACGGGACAGGGGATGGGGACACTGAAGCTTTCTTT.

The genes are TRBV18 and TRBJ2-1; D unclear. Looked up from germline, CDR1 is KGHSH and CDR2 is LQKENI. The V gene lost 2 bases and the J gene lost 3 bases, with 5 bases spanning the gap. The CDR3 runs to 13 residues. The CDR3 protein is CASSPYSYNEQFF. The CDR3 coding sequence is TGTGCCAGCTCACCATACAGCTACAATGAGCAGTTCTTC.

This clone occurred a few times. The V gene is TRBV6-2 or TRBV6-3, the J gene TRBJ1-5; 7 nucleotides align to TRBD1. Unmatched junction bases numbered 11, after V lost 5 bases and J lost 4 bases. The CDR3 sequence is 16 residues long. Looked up from germline, CDR1 is MNHEY and CDR2 is SVGEGT. The CDR3 DNA follows: TGTGCCAGCAGTCAGACAGGGCTACGCCCTAATCAGCCCCAGCATTTT. As protein: CASSQTGLRPNQPQHF.

This clone was counted only a few times. This chain uses TRBV19 with TRBJ1-2, with TRBD1 matching 7 bases. V was clipped by 4 bases and J by 4 bases; unmatched bases: 6. CDR3 size: 14 residues. Per germline, CDR1 LNHDA and CDR2 SQIVND (reference sequence). In nucleotides, the CDR3 is TGTGCCAGTAGTAATACAGGGGACCGCTATGGCTACACCTTC. Translating it yields CASSNTGDRYGYTF.

The V call is TRBV7-2, the J call TRBJ1-2; TRBD1 is a possible D gene (6 bases). V lost 10 bases to trimming and J lost 9 bases, with 30 bases between them. Germline lookup yields CDR1 SGHTA and CDR2 FQGNSA. This CDR3 contains 16 residues. This chain's CDR3 is CATTEAAGTYPSSYTF. Written as DNA, the CDR3 is TGTGCCACCACCGAGGCAGCGGGGACATATCCTTCCAGCTACACCTTC.

This chain joins TRBV7-2 and TRBJ2-5; a possible D gene is TRBD2 (6 bases). The germline V gene encodes CDR1 SGHTA and CDR2 FQGNSA. Between the trimmed V and J ends, which lost 10 bases and 1 base, there was a span of 13 bases. CDR3 size: 13 residues. The CDR3 here is CATSFGGQETQYF. In nucleotides, the CDR3 is TGTGCCACTTCCTTCGGGGGCCAAGAGACCCAGTACTTC.